This T cell receptor beta chain was profiled in a study of identical twins. One entry per CDR3 protein, called by TCRdb with MiXCR from the 5' RACE reads. The table includes hundreds of thousands of distinct CDR3 sequences, 21% detected once. Of note for this clonotype: What it binds is unknown.

With V trimmed by 7 bases and J by 0 bases, 6 bases remained unmatched. This CDR3 is built from 15 residues. Looked up from germline, CDR1 is SGHDT and CDR2 is YYEEEE. Study results and limitations: Among beta out-of-frame sequences, excess sharing between twins appeared weaker.

Among all donors, each was a healthy Caucasian. This sample was shared with a second study, whose subject was T cells expressing NK-cell markers. That source adds: A range of 1.0-7.0% of CD8+ T cells consisted of dominant NKG2C+ clonotypes in a handful of donors.

The sample was PBMCs. This chain connects TRBV5-6 to TRBJ2-3; TRBD1 aligns across 9 bases. This clonotype originated in a woman under 30 in good health. The CDR3 loop reads CASVKTGGSTDTQYF. The CDR3 DNA reads as TGTGCCAGCGTGAAGACAGGGGGAAGCACAGATACGCAGTATTTT.